The next 7 T cell receptor beta chains were all read from a single sample in a study of memory CD4+ T cells and cytomegalovirus serostatus. Single viable CD3+CD4+CD8-CD45RO+ cells were sorted as the memory CD4+ T cells. Data came from immunoSEQ multiplex PCR; TCRdb stores just in-frame clones and leaves some out. The table lists about 40,000 clones, about three quarters of them singletons. Sequencing used memory CD4+ T cells from blood. The receptors shown here come from an adult in good health and CMV-seronegative.

The rearrangement joins TRBV10-3 to TRBJ2-7; tentatively, D is TRBD1 (5 bases). The V gene's germline CDR1 is ENHRY and CDR2 SYGVKD. Between the trimmed V and J ends, which lost 6 bases and 5 bases, there was a span of 14 bases. The CDR3 is 13 residues long. CDR3 sequence: CAIRPRVSDEQYF. CDR3 sequence (DNA): TGTGCCATCAGACCCAGGGTTTCGGACGAGCAGTACTTC.

The CDR3 DNA reads as TGCAGCGTTCGAGTCTCTAGCACAGATACGCAGTATTTT. Its protein product is CSVRVSSTDTQYF. This chain connects TRBV29-1 to TRBJ2-3, with unresolved D. The CDR3 is 13 amino acids. Germline values: CDR1 SQVTM, CDR2 ANQGSEA. Trimming removed 5 bases at V and 0 bases at J, with 9 bases between.

The chain employs TRBV4-3 and TRBJ1-2; D call uncertain. CDR1 and CDR2 (germline): LGHNA, YSLEER. The ends were cut back, 0 bases at V and 3 bases at J, with 14 bases in the middle. The CDR3 length is 16 residues. CDR3 DNA: TGCGCCAGCAGCCAAGATCATAGAGGGTTGGACTATGGCTACACCTTC. It encodes CASSQDHRGLDYGYTF.

This clone was observed a handful of times. The chain combines TRBV7-7 with TRBJ2-2, with TRBD2 matching 9 bases. The CDR3 covers 16 residues. The germline CDR1 and CDR2 sequences are SSHAT and FNYEAQ (reference sequence). The trim removed 4 bases at V and 3 bases at J, leaving 6 bases unmatched. The CDR3 DNA reads as TGTGCCAGCAGCTCTCTAGCGGGAAGGGACACCGGGGAGCTGTTTTTT. It translates to CASSSLAGRDTGELFF.

The J gene is TRBJ2-2, the V gene TRBV5-4; 9 bases map to TRBD1. Germline assignment: CDR1 SGHNT and CDR2 YYREEE (reference sequence). The J segment lost 3 bases and the V segment lost 4 bases, leaving 13 bases of the junction unmatched. The CDR3 is made up of 18 amino acids. CDR3 protein: CASSPGTGQGTYTGELFF. The CDR3 DNA follows: TGTGCCAGCAGCCCAGGGACGGGACAGGGAACATACACCGGGGAGCTGTTTTTT.

In nucleotides, the CDR3 is TGCGCCAGCAGCTTGGAGGGGACTGGGAACACTGAAGCTTTCTTT. Its translation: CASSLEGTGNTEAFF. V gene TRBV5-1 combines with J gene TRBJ1-1, with D maybe TRBD1 (5 bases). This CDR3 spans 15 amino acids. Looked up from germline, CDR1 is SGHRS and CDR2 is YFSETQ. With 0 bases removed from V and 1 base from J, the gap between germline ends came to 10 bases.

This clone was counted once. The chain joins TRBV6-5 to TRBJ2-5; TRBD1 matches at 9 bases. Matching the DNA end better, TRBJ2-7 makes the J call doubtful. The CDR3 contains 14 residues. Germline V gene sequence: CDR1 MNHEY, CDR2 SVGAGI. This chain's CDR3 is CASRPDRGSYEQYF. The CDR3 nucleotides are TGTGCCAGCAGGCCGGACAGGGGATCCTACGAGCAGTACTTC.